The source of this T cell receptor beta chain is a study of blood T cell repertoires in COVID-19. The wider study: COVID-19 samples, acute and convalescent, were from the United States, Italy and Spain. Sources were T cells, B-cell-depleted T cells, or PBMCs; the material itself was cDNA or gDNA.

This CDR3 comprises 19 residues. V lost 1 base to trimming and J lost 0 bases; unmatched junction nucleotides: 7. The V gene's germline CDR1 is KGHDR and CDR2 SFDVKD. Original data processing: For nucleated cells, counts were estimated from reference gene primer amplification. Clones were sequenced by immunoSEQ multiplex PCR, and TCRdb holds only the in-frame ones, with some missing. V, J and clone size are taken as reported in that table, and D and trimming were inferred from the DNA itself. The profile shows some 160,000 clones, around nine tenths of them singletons. V is TRBV24-1 and J is TRBJ2-3; TRBD2 aligns across 12 bases. The specimen was peripheral blood. This clonotype was obtained from a woman older than 75 with COVID-19, enrolled during active disease. The CDR3: CATSDFWLAGGYSTDTQYF. In DNA, the CDR3 is TGTGCCACCAGTGATTTTTGGCTAGCGGGAGGGTATAGCACAGATACGCAGTATTTT.